A selection of T cell receptor beta chains follows, all from one sample in a study of read filtering for tumor transcriptome and immune sequencing. TCRdb recomputed calls from the reads with MiXCR, one row per CDR3 protein. The table records some 120,000 distinct CDR3 sequences, about an eighth of them present only once. The sequenced sample was a population of CD138-negative cells sorted from bone marrow. Receptors originate from a donor older than 35 with multiple myeloma. CDR3s include the opening cysteine and the closing phenylalanine or tryptophan. D genes are given only for firm matches. The size field is filled for only some rows; it gives once, few, many or a size class.

clone size: many
V gene: TRBV29-1
D gene: NA
J gene: TRBJ2-7
CDR3 DNA: TGCAGCGTTGCCGGCCAGGGAGATGTGCAGTACTTC
CDR3 protein: CSVAGQGDVQYF

clone size: many
V gene: TRBV20-1
D gene: TRBD1
J gene: TRBJ1-1
CDR3 DNA: TGCAGTGCAAGGGACAGTAAAGGGGTAGGCACTGAAGCTTTCTTT
CDR3 protein: CSARDSKGVGTEAFF

clone size: many
V gene: TRBV28
D gene: NA
J gene: TRBJ2-7
CDR3 DNA: TGTGCCAGCAATCCTAGCGTGGCCTACGAGCAGTACTTC
CDR3 protein: CASNPSVAYEQYF

clone size: many
V gene: TRBV12-3/TRBV12-4
D gene: TRBD2
J gene: TRBJ2-3
CDR3 DNA: TGTGCCAGCAGTTTTGTCGGGACTAGCGGGGGAGAAGATACGCAGTATTTT
CDR3 protein: CASSFVGTSGGEDTQYF

clone size: many
V gene: TRBV10-2
D gene: NA
J gene: TRBJ2-3
CDR3 DNA: TGCGCCAGCAAAAGCGCCGCTAGCACAGATACGCAGTATTTT
CDR3 protein: CASKSAASTDTQYF

clone size: few
V gene: TRBV6-1
D gene: NA
J gene: TRBJ1-4
CDR3 DNA: TGTGCCACCACGGACAGTATAGATGAAAAACTGTTTTTT
CDR3 protein: CATTDSIDEKLFF

clone size: NA
V gene: TRBV5-1
D gene: NA
J gene: TRBJ2-5
CDR3 DNA: TGCGCCAGCAGCGAAAATCTTAATCGACAGATGTTGGAGACCCAGTACTTC
CDR3 protein: CASSENLNRQMLETQYF

clone size: many
V gene: TRBV5-1
D gene: NA
J gene: TRBJ2-2
CDR3 DNA: TGCGCCAGCGGTAGCGGAACGAACACCGGGGAGCTGTTTTTT
CDR3 protein: CASGSGTNTGELFF

clone size: many
V gene: TRBV29-1
D gene: TRBD2
J gene: TRBJ2-3
CDR3 DNA: TGCAGCGTTGTTGGTGGGACTAGAGATACGCAGTATTTT
CDR3 protein: CSVVGGTRDTQYF

clone size: many
V gene: TRBV12-3/TRBV12-4
D gene: TRBD1
J gene: TRBJ1-5
CDR3 DNA: TGTGCCAGCAGGACAGGGGGTGAGAATAGCAATCAGCCCCAGCATTTT
CDR3 protein: CASRTGGENSNQPQHF

clone size: few
V gene: TRBV5-6
D gene: NA
J gene: TRBJ2-7
CDR3 DNA: TGTGCCAGCAGCTTGGCGCGGCGTAGGGGCGAGCAGTACTTC
CDR3 protein: CASSLARRRGEQYF

clone size: many
V gene: TRBV4-2
D gene: NA
J gene: TRBJ2-1
CDR3 DNA: TGTGCCAGCAGCCCCGGAGGGGGGGAAAACAATGAGCAGTTCTTC
CDR3 protein: CASSPGGGENNEQFF

clone size: NA
V gene: TRBV28
D gene: TRBD1
J gene: TRBJ1-5
CDR3 DNA: TGTGCCAGCAGTTTAGGTGGACAGGGGGCCGCATATAGCAATCAGCCCCAGCATTTT
CDR3 protein: CASSLGGQGAAYSNQPQHF

clone size: many
V gene: TRBV13
D gene: TRBD1
J gene: TRBJ2-3
CDR3 DNA: TGTGCCAGCAGCTTAAGGGCCGGGACAGGGGGCACAGATACGCAGTATTTT
CDR3 protein: CASSLRAGTGGTDTQYF

clone size: many
V gene: TRBV3-1
D gene: NA
J gene: TRBJ2-5
CDR3 DNA: TGTGCCAGCAGCCAAGATCCCGAGACCCAGTACTTC
CDR3 protein: CASSQDPETQYF

clone size: many
V gene: TRBV20-1
D gene: TRBD1
J gene: TRBJ1-5
CDR3 DNA: TGCAGTGCCAGGAACAGGGGAGATCAGCCCCAGCATTTT
CDR3 protein: CSARNRGDQPQHF

clone size: few
V gene: TRBV19
D gene: TRBD1
J gene: TRBJ1-5
CDR3 DNA: TGTGCCAGTAGTAGCCAAGGGACAGGGGCGTCTCAGCCCCAGCATTTT
CDR3 protein: CASSSQGTGASQPQHF

clone size: many
V gene: TRBV3-1
D gene: NA
J gene: TRBJ2-5
CDR3 DNA: TGTGCCAGCAGCCAAGAAAAGGGCGGGGCCCAAGAGACCCAGTACTTC
CDR3 protein: CASSQEKGGAQETQYF

clone size: NA
V gene: TRBV30
D gene: NA
J gene: TRBJ2-4
CDR3 DNA: TGTGCCTGGAGTGTAAGCGACAAAAACATTCAGTACTTC
CDR3 protein: CAWSVSDKNIQYF

clone size: many
V gene: TRBV30
D gene: NA
J gene: TRBJ2-5
CDR3 DNA: TGTGCCTGGCGATCTAGGGAGACCCAGTACTTC
CDR3 protein: CAWRSRETQYF

clone size: NA
V gene: TRBV3-1
D gene: TRBD1
J gene: TRBJ1-2
CDR3 DNA: TGTGCCAGCAGCCGTGGGACAGGGGATCGCGGCTACACCTTC
CDR3 protein: CASSRGTGDRGYTF

clone size: once
V gene: TRBV27
D gene: NA
J gene: TRBJ2-1
CDR3 DNA: TGTGCCAGCAACAGCTCCGCGGGGTACAATGAGCAGTTCTTC
CDR3 protein: CASNSSAGYNEQFF

clone size: many
V gene: TRBV20-1
D gene: TRBD1
J gene: TRBJ1-1
CDR3 DNA: TGCAGTGCTAGGAACCCGGGACAGGGGCCGAACACTGAAGCTTTCTTT
CDR3 protein: CSARNPGQGPNTEAFF

clone size: many
V gene: TRBV12-3/TRBV12-4
D gene: NA
J gene: TRBJ1-1
CDR3 DNA: TGTGCCAGCAGCGGACCCTCAGGTGCTTGGGACACTGAAGCTTTCTTT
CDR3 protein: CASSGPSGAWDTEAFF

clone size: many
V gene: TRBV27
D gene: NA
J gene: TRBJ1-5
CDR3 DNA: TGTGCCAGCAGGCAGACAGGCGGAAGCAATCAGCCCCAGCATTTT
CDR3 protein: CASRQTGGSNQPQHF

clone size: many
V gene: TRBV3-1
D gene: NA
J gene: TRBJ1-5
CDR3 DNA: TGTGCCAGCAGCCAAGACAGGGTGGAACAGCCCCAGCATTTT
CDR3 protein: CASSQDRVEQPQHF

clone size: many
V gene: TRBV10-3
D gene: NA
J gene: TRBJ2-1
CDR3 DNA: TGTGCCATCAGTGAGATCAAAACGTACAATGAGCAGTTCTTC
CDR3 protein: CAISEIKTYNEQFF

clone size: many
V gene: TRBV10-3
D gene: TRBD2
J gene: TRBJ2-2
CDR3 DNA: TGTGCCATCAGTGGAACTAGCGGGGCGAACACCGGGGAGCTGTTTTTT
CDR3 protein: CAISGTSGANTGELFF

clone size: few
V gene: TRBV7-2
D gene: NA
J gene: TRBJ1-5
CDR3 DNA: TGTGCCAGCAGCTTAGAGGGTAGGAGCAATCAGCCCCAGCATTTT
CDR3 protein: CASSLEGRSNQPQHF

clone size: many
V gene: TRBV20-1
D gene: TRBD2
J gene: TRBJ2-1
CDR3 DNA: TGCAGTGCTACACTAGCGGGAGGTTCCAATGAGCAGTTCTTC
CDR3 protein: CSATLAGGSNEQFF

clone size: once
V gene: TRBV12-3/TRBV12-4
D gene: NA
J gene: TRBJ2-3
CDR3 DNA: TGTGCCAGCACCTTCGGGGGCTCTAGCACAGATACGCAGTATTTT
CDR3 protein: CASTFGGSSTDTQYF

clone size: NA
V gene: TRBV2
D gene: NA
J gene: TRBJ2-5
CDR3 DNA: TGTGCCAGCAGTGAAGGCCAAGAGACCCAGTACTTC
CDR3 protein: CASSEGQETQYF

clone size: many
V gene: TRBV12-3/TRBV12-4
D gene: NA
J gene: TRBJ2-7
CDR3 DNA: TGTGCCAGCAGTTTAAATAGGGGTAGTATTTCCTCCTACGAGCAGTACTTC
CDR3 protein: CASSLNRGSISSYEQYF

clone size: NA
V gene: TRBV5-4
D gene: NA
J gene: TRBJ2-2
CDR3 DNA: TGTGCCAGCAGCTTGGGGCAGGGTCCCACCGGGGAGCTGTTTTTT
CDR3 protein: CASSLGQGPTGELFF

clone size: NA
V gene: TRBV7-2
D gene: TRBD1
J gene: TRBJ2-4
CDR3 DNA: TGTGCCAGCAGCTTAAGACAGGGTTACGACTTTCAGTACTTC
CDR3 protein: CASSLRQGYDFQYF

clone size: many
V gene: TRBV7-6
D gene: TRBD2
J gene: TRBJ2-7
CDR3 DNA: TGTGCCAGCAGCAGACGACTTTCGGCGGGAGGGCCCCACGAGCAGTACTTC
CDR3 protein: CASSRRLSAGGPHEQYF

clone size: few
V gene: TRBV28
D gene: NA
J gene: TRBJ2-5
CDR3 DNA: TGTGCCAGCAGTTCCCGGCTGGCCCAAGGGACCCAGTACTTC
CDR3 protein: CASSSRLAQGTQYF

clone size: many
V gene: TRBV3-1
D gene: NA
J gene: TRBJ2-6
CDR3 DNA: TGTGCCAGCCGGCCGAGCTCTGGGGCCAACGTCCTGACTTTC
CDR3 protein: CASRPSSGANVLTF

clone size: many
V gene: TRBV2
D gene: NA
J gene: TRBJ1-6
CDR3 DNA: TGTGCCAGCAGTGAAGTAGCAAATTCACCCCTCCACTTT
CDR3 protein: CASSEVANSPLHF

clone size: many
V gene: TRBV28
D gene: NA
J gene: TRBJ1-1
CDR3 DNA: TGTGCCACCACACAGGGGAACACTGAAGCTTTCTTT
CDR3 protein: CATTQGNTEAFF

clone size: many
V gene: TRBV5-4
D gene: TRBD1
J gene: TRBJ2-3
CDR3 DNA: TGTGCCAGCAGCTTCCGGGACAGAGATACGCAGTATTTT
CDR3 protein: CASSFRDRDTQYF

clone size: many
V gene: TRBV15
D gene: TRBD2
J gene: TRBJ2-2
CDR3 DNA: TGTGCCACCAGCAGAGATGCGGGGGCCGGGGAGCTGTTTTTT
CDR3 protein: CATSRDAGAGELFF

clone size: once
V gene: TRBV2
D gene: NA
J gene: TRBJ1-5
CDR3 DNA: TGTGCCAGCAGTGTGAGGCTAGCGGGATCAGATACGCAGCATTTT
CDR3 protein: CASSVRLAGSDTQHF

clone size: few
V gene: TRBV25-1
D gene: NA
J gene: TRBJ2-7
CDR3 DNA: TGTGCCAGCAGTGAATATCCCGTGGGTGACGAGCAGTACTTC
CDR3 protein: CASSEYPVGDEQYF

clone size: many
V gene: TRBV28
D gene: TRBD1
J gene: TRBJ1-1
CDR3 DNA: TGTGCCAGCAGTACCGGACAGGGAGCGGAAGCTTTCTTT
CDR3 protein: CASSTGQGAEAFF

clone size: few
V gene: TRBV3-1
D gene: NA
J gene: TRBJ1-1
CDR3 DNA: TGTGCCAGCAGCCAAGAGTCCAAGGCTGGAGGCACTGAAGCTTTCTTT
CDR3 protein: CASSQESKAGGTEAFF

clone size: many
V gene: TRBV20-1
D gene: TRBD1
J gene: TRBJ2-1
CDR3 DNA: TGCAGTGCGAGGACAGGTTCCTACAATGAGCAGTTCTTC
CDR3 protein: CSARTGSYNEQFF

clone size: many
V gene: TRBV2
D gene: TRBD1
J gene: TRBJ2-7
CDR3 DNA: TGTGCCAGCAGTGAAGCGCTAGTGGGACAGGGGAACTACGAGCAGTACTTC
CDR3 protein: CASSEALVGQGNYEQYF

clone size: many
V gene: TRBV7-2
D gene: NA
J gene: TRBJ2-3
CDR3 DNA: TGTGCCAGCAGCCCGGGGATGGCGGGGGCTTCCTATACGCAGTATTTT
CDR3 protein: CASSPGMAGASYTQYF